These T cell receptor beta chains were read from a single sample in a study of cytomegalovirus exposure and HLA in healthy donors. Measured with immunoSEQ multiplex PCR; TCRdb has only the in-frame clones, and not every one. Of fewer than 90,000 clones detected, almost 85% appear once; the ten largest clones hold roughly an eighth. The material sequenced was PBMCs. These receptors were obtained from a woman younger than 35 in good health and CMV-seropositive. CDR3s include the opening cysteine and the closing phenylalanine or tryptophan. The D gene is left open where the match is weak. Some rows mark clone size as missing; the rest say once, few, many or name a class of expanded clone.

D gene	J gene	V gene	clone size	CDR3 DNA	CDR3 protein
TRBD1	TRBJ2-7	TRBV14	once	TGTGCCAGCAGCCCCCCCGGGACAGGGCGGGAGCAGTACTTC	CASSPPGTGREQYF
TRBD1	TRBJ2-7	TRBV19	NA	TGTGCCAGTAGCCCGGAAAGAGACAGGGTCGAGCAGTACTTC	CASSPERDRVEQYF
NA	TRBJ2-7	TRBV6-5	NA	TGTGCCAGCAGGGGGTACAGGGTCTGGCACGAGCAGTACTTC	CASRGYRVWHEQYF
NA	TRBJ1-1	TRBV28	NA	TGTGCCAGCCACCTTGGCCCTGAAGCTTTCTTT	CASHLGPEAFF
TRBD1	TRBJ2-5	TRBV7-9	NA	TGTGCCAGCAGCTCCCGTGGGACAGGGGTACCGGGAGAGACCCAGTACTTC	CASSSRGTGVPGETQYF
NA	TRBJ1-1	TRBV5-1	NA	TGCGCCAGCAGCTTGGCCCTCAGGGCCACCCTCCCGGACACTGAAGCTTTCTTT	CASSLALRATLPDTEAFF
TRBD1	TRBJ2-7	TRBV5-1	NA	TGCGCCAGCAGCTCGACAAACAGGGGGCGCATTGAGCAGTACTTC	CASSSTNRGRIEQYF
NA	TRBJ2-2	TRBV2	NA	TGTGCCAGCAGTTCAACGGGACAGAACACCGGGGAGCTGTTTTTT	CASSSTGQNTGELFF
TRBD1	TRBJ2-1	TRBV5-4	NA	TGTGCCAGCAGCGCCCCCGGGACAGGGACCGGCAATGAGCAGTTCTTC	CASSAPGTGTGNEQFF
TRBD1	TRBJ2-1	TRBV19	NA	TGTGCCAGTACGGGACAGGGGCTATACAATGAGCAGTTCTTC	CASTGQGLYNEQFF
NA	TRBJ1-6	TRBV10-3	NA	TGTGCCATCAGTGACAACCTTGAGCATTCACCCCTCCACTTT	CAISDNLEHSPLHF
TRBD1	TRBJ2-3	TRBV28	NA	TGTGCCAGCAGTCTGAGGACAGGGGGCTCAGATACGCAGTATTTT	CASSLRTGGSDTQYF
TRBD2	TRBJ2-5	TRBV29-1	NA	TGCAGCGTGACTAGCGGGGGTCGAGAGACCCAGTACTTC	CSVTSGGRETQYF
NA	TRBJ2-3	TRBV19	many	TGTGCCAGTAGTAGCGCGGGCCCTTCAACAGATACGCAGTATTTT	CASSSAGPSTDTQYF
TRBD1	TRBJ2-7	TRBV4-3	NA	TGCGCCAGCAGCCAAGAGGGGACAGGGGGGATCTACGAGCAGTACTTC	CASSQEGTGGIYEQYF
TRBD1	TRBJ1-3	TRBV5-1	once	TGCGCCAGTGCGCAGGGGGCCGCTGGAAACACCATATATTTT	CASAQGAAGNTIYF
TRBD1	TRBJ1-2	TRBV7-9	NA	TGTGCCAGCACCCTGGGGGGGACAGGGGGACGCTATGGCTACACCTTC	CASTLGGTGGRYGYTF
NA	TRBJ2-3	TRBV28	NA	TGTGCCAGCAGTTTATGGGGTTCAGGCTATGATACGCAGTATTTT	CASSLWGSGYDTQYF
NA	TRBJ1-1	TRBV2	NA	TGTGCCAGCAGTGGTAGCACTGAAGCTTTCTTT	CASSGSTEAFF
TRBD1	TRBJ2-7	TRBV27	NA	TGTGCCAGCAGTTTCGACAGGGTGGCGGACGAGCAGTACTTC	CASSFDRVADEQYF
NA	TRBJ2-7	TRBV4-2	NA	TGTGCCAGCAGTGCAGTCGTCGCGGCGCTCTGGGAGCAGTACTTC	CASSAVVAALWEQYF
NA	TRBJ2-3	TRBV5-1	NA	TGCGCCAGCAGCTTGGCGACAGGAAAGACAGATACGCAGTATTTT	CASSLATGKTDTQYF
NA	TRBJ2-7	TRBV30	once	TGTGCCTGGAGCCGCGGGTCTACCGGAGGGCAGTACTTC	CAWSRGSTGGQYF
NA	TRBJ2-7	TRBV6-1	NA	TGTGCCAGCAGACCTACTATGTCTAGTTACGAGCAGTACTTC	CASRPTMSSYEQYF
NA	TRBJ1-3	TRBV27	NA	TGTGCCAGCAGTTTAGGAGAGCTCCTCTCTGGAAACACCATATATTTT	CASSLGELLSGNTIYF
NA	TRBJ1-2	TRBV30	NA	TGTGCCTGGAGTGCCACAGGTGCGGAGGGCTACACCTTC	CAWSATGAEGYTF